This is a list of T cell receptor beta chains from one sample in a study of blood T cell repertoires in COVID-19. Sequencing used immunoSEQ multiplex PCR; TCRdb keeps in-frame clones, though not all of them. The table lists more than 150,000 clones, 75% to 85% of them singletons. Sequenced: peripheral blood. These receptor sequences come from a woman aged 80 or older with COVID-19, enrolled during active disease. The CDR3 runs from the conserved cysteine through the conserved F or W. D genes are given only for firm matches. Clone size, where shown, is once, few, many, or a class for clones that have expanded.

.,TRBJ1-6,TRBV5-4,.,CASSFRGGSPLHF,TGTGCCAGCAGCTTTCGGGGAGGATCACCCCTCCACTTT
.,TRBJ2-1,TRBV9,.,CASSVHNGNEQFF,TGTGCCAGCAGCGTACATAACGGCAATGAGCAGTTCTTC
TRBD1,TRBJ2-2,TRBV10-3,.,CAISEGVGQGALANTGELFF,TGTGCCATCAGTGAGGGTGTGGGACAGGGGGCTTTGGCGAACACCGGGGAGCTGTTTTTT
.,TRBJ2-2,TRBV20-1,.,CSASSAVNTGELFF,TGCAGTGCTAGTTCTGCGGTTAACACCGGGGAGCTGTTTTTT
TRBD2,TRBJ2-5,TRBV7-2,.,CASSLDPSGIGTQYF,TGTGCCAGCAGCTTAGACCCTAGCGGGATTGGGACCCAGTACTTC
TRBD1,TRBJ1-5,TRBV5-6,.,CASSLQGIYQPQHF,TGTGCCAGCAGCTTACAGGGGATATATCAGCCCCAGCATTTT
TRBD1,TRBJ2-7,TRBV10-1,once,CASPRDRGKYEQYF,TGCGCCAGCCCCCGGGACAGGGGAAAGTACGAGCAGTACTTC
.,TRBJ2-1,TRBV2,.,CASSEMSAGYNEQFF,TGTGCCAGCAGTGAAATGTCCGCCGGTTACAATGAGCAGTTCTTC
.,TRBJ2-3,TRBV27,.,CASSPGRTQYF,TGTGCCAGCAGCCCCGGCAGGACGCAGTATTTT
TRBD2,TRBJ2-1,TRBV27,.,CASSPRGREMGYEQFF,TGTGCCAGCAGTCCCCGTGGGCGGGAGATGGGGTATGAGCAGTTCTTC
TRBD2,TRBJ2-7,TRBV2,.,CASSELLAGGPIDYEQYF,TGTGCCAGCAGTGAACTTCTAGCGGGAGGGCCGATCGACTACGAGCAGTACTTC
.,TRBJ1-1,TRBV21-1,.,CASSKDREGWNTEAFF,TGTGCCAGCAGCAAAGATAGGGAGGGTTGGAACACTGAAGCTTTCTTT
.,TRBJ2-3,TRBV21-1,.,CASSKDRWGSGRSTDTQYF,TGTGCCAGCAGCAAAGACCGCTGGGGGAGCGGGAGGAGCACAGATACGCAGTATTTT
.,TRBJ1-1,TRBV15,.,CATSRDFEVRAEAFF,TGTGCCACCAGCAGGGACTTCGAGGTCCGGGCTGAAGCTTTCTTT
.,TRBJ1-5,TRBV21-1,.,CASRQGTSNQPQHF,TGTGCCAGCAGGCAGGGGACGAGCAATCAGCCCCAGCATTTT
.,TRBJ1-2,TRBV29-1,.,CSVRGRSNYGYTF,TGCAGCGTCCGTGGCAGGTCTAACTATGGCTACACCTTC
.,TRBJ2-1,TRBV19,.,CASSITRNEQFF,TGTGCCAGTAGTATAACGCGGAATGAGCAGTTCTTC
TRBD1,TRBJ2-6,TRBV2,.,CASGTGGSGANVLTF,TGTGCCAGCGGGACAGGGGGCTCTGGGGCCAACGTCCTGACTTTC
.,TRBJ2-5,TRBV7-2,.,CASSSTAGRGETQYF,TGTGCCAGCAGCTCTACGGCCGGTCGGGGAGAGACCCAGTACTTC
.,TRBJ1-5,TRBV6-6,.,CAGGRQGGNQPQHF,TGTGCCGGAGGGAGGCAGGGAGGAAATCAGCCCCAGCATTTT